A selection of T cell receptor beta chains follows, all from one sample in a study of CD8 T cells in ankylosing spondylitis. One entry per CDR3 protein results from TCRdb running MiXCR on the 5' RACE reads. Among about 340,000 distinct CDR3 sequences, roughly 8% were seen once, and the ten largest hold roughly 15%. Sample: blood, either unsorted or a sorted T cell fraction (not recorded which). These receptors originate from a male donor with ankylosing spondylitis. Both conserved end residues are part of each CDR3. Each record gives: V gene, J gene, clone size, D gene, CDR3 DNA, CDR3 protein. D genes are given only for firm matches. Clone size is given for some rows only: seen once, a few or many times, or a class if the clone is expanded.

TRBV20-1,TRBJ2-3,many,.,TGCAGTGCTAGCGGGTGGGGATTTTTCGGGGCAGATACGCAGTATTTT,CSASGWGFFGADTQYF
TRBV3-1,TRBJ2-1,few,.,TGTGCCAGCAGCCAATCCTTGACCTACAATGAGCAGTTCTTC,CASSQSLTYNEQFF
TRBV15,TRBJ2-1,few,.,TGTGCCACCAGCAGAGATGGGAGGGGGCGCCGGGGCTATGAGCAGTTCTTC,CATSRDGRGRRGYEQFF
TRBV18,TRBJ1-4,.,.,TGTGCCAGCTCACCGGAGACGGGTGCAGTCAAACTGTTTTTT,CASSPETGAVKLFF
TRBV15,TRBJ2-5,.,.,TGTGCCACCAGCAGAGACACGGGACTTGTGGAGACCCAGTACTTC,CATSRDTGLVETQYF
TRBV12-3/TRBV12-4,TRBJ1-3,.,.,TGTGCCAGCAGTTTTTTCCAGGGGAGCTCTGGAAACACCATATATTTT,CASSFFQGSSGNTIYF
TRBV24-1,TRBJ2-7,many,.,TGTGCCACCGAGGGCCCGGCCCCCTTAATTTACGAGCAGTACTTC,CATEGPAPLIYEQYF
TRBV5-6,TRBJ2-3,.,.,TGTGCCAGCAGCTGGAAAGTGGATACGCAGTATTTT,CASSWKVDTQYF
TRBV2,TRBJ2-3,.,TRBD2,TGTGCCAGCAGTGGGTCCGGGACTAGCGGGGGAAGCACAGATACGCAGTATTTT,CASSGSGTSGGSTDTQYF
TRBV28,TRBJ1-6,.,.,TGTGCCAGCAGTTTGTTACGGATTTATTCACCCCTCCACTTT,CASSLLRIYSPLHF
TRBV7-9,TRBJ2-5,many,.,TGTGCCAGCAGCCTCAATCCCCAAGAGACCCAGTACTTC,CASSLNPQETQYF
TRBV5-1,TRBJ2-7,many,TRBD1,TGCGCCAGCAGCTTCGGGACAGCCTACGAGCAGTACTTC,CASSFGTAYEQYF
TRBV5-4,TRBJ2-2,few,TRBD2,TGTGCCAGCAGCTTGGGACGGACTAGCGGGTATTCAACCGGGGAGCTGTTTTTT,CASSLGRTSGYSTGELFF
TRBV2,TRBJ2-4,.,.,TGTGCCAGCAATTCGGAGGGATGGGGCATTCAGTACTTC,CASNSEGWGIQYF
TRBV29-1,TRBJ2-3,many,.,TGCAGCGTTGTTGAGGGCGAAAACACAGATACGCAGTATTTT,CSVVEGENTDTQYF
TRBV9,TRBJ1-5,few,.,TGTGCCAGCAGCGTAGGGGGATCTCAGCCCCAGCATTTT,CASSVGGSQPQHF
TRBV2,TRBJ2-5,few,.,TGTGCCAGCAGTGGTCTGAAACAAGAGACCCAGTACTTC,CASSGLKQETQYF
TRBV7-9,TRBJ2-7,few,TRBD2,TGTGCCAGCAGCTTTTCGCTAGCGGGAGGGTACGAGCAGTACTTC,CASSFSLAGGYEQYF
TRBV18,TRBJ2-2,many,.,TGTGCCAGCTCACCAGTGGCAAACACCGGGGAGCTGTTTTTT,CASSPVANTGELFF
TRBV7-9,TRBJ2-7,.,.,TGTGCCAGCAGCCAACCCCCGAGAGGCGAGCAGTACTTC,CASSQPPRGEQYF
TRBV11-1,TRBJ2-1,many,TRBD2,TGTGCCAGCAGCTTAGCGATATCGGAAGCGGGATACCCCTACAATGAGCAGTTCTTC,CASSLAISEAGYPYNEQFF
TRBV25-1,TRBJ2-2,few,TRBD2,TGTGCCAGCAGTGAGGCCGCGCGGGAGGGCGCCTCCGGGGAGCTGTTTTTT,CASSEAAREGASGELFF
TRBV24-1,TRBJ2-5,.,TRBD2,TGTGCCACCGCAGCTAGCGGATTTCAAGAGACCCAGTACTTC,CATAASGFQETQYF
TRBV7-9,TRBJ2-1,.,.,TGTGCCAGCAGTCACCTCGGCAGCGGAGCCTACAATGAGCAGTTCTTC,CASSHLGSGAYNEQFF
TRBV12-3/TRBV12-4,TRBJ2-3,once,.,TGTGCCAGCAAACAACAGGGAAGGGCAGCAGATACGCAGTATTTT,CASKQQGRAADTQYF
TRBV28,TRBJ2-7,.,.,TGTGCCAGCCGGTGGGAGCTCCCCCCCTACGAGCAGTACTTC,CASRWELPPYEQYF
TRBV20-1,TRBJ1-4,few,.,TGCAGTGCAACCAGACAGAACCTTAATGAAAAACTGTTTTTT,CSATRQNLNEKLFF
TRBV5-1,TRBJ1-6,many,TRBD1,TGCGCCAGCAGCATCCGGGACAGAAATTCACCCCTCCACTTT,CASSIRDRNSPLHF
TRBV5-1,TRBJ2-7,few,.,TGCGCCAGCAGCCCGGACGGAACGTCCTACTACGAGCAGTACTTC,CASSPDGTSYYEQYF
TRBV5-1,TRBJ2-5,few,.,TGCGCCAGCAGCTTGGCGACAGGAATCCAAGAGACCCAGTACTTC,CASSLATGIQETQYF
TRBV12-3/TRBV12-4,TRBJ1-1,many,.,TGTGCCAGCAGTTTAGTGGGCGTAGCTTTCTTT,CASSLVGVAFF
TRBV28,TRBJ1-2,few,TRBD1,TGTGCCAGTGGGACAGGGGGCGTTTATGGCTACACCTTC,CASGTGGVYGYTF
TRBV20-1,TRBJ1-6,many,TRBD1,TGCAGTGCTGTGGACAGGGCGAATTCACCCCTCCACTTT,CSAVDRANSPLHF
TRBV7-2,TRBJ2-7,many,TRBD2,TGTGCCAGCAGCATAACTAGCGGGAGTTCCTACGAGCAGTACTTC,CASSITSGSSYEQYF
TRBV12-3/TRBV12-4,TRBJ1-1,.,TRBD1,TGTGCCAGCAGCCTTCCCCCAGACAGGGCCAGTGAAGCTTTCTTT,CASSLPPDRASEAFF
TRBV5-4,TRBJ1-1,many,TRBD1,TGTGCCAGCAGCCGACAGGGAATGAACACTGAAGCTTTCTTT,CASSRQGMNTEAFF
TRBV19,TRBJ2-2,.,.,TGTGCCAGTACTAAGGGGTCCGGGGAGCTGTTTTTT,CASTKGSGELFF
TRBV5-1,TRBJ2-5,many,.,TGCGCCAGCAGCTTGGAGACGGTCCAAGAGACCCAGTACTTC,CASSLETVQETQYF
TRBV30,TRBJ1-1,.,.,TGTGCCTGGAGTATCGGGGGGTCTGGGACTGAAGCTTTCTTT,CAWSIGGSGTEAFF